This T cell receptor (beta chain) is from a study of beta chain features in type 1 diabetes. Overall study results and limits: Type 1 diabetes patients had VDJ junctions that carried fewer insertions and more deletions. All four CD4+ subsets from Type 1 diabetes patients carried moderately but significantly shorter TCRB CDR3s.

Every isolated RNA sample was fully reverse transcribed, so sequencing captured expressed TCRB transcripts. Method: immunoSEQ multiplex PCR; TCRdb's copy keeps in-frame clones and lacks some. The sample has some 270,000 clones; roughly 8% are singletons. Regarding this clone: Its matching antigen is unknown.

Cells sorted by CD45RO/CCR7/CD25/CD127/CD95/CD27 comprised CD4+ naive, central memory, regulatory and stem cell-like memory cells. Sequenced input: central memory CD4+ T cells from blood. The TCR sequence derives from a woman aged 18 to 35 in good health.

CDR3 in DNA: TGTGCCAGCAGGTTTGATAGCAATCAGCCCCAGCATTTT. This sequence encodes CASRFDSNQPQHF. The gene calls are TRBV6-1 and TRBJ1-5; D is uncertain. V lost 6 bases and J lost 0, with 6 bases in between. The CDR3 sequence is 13 residues long. The germline CDR1 and CDR2 sequences are MNHNS and SASEGT.